This T cell receptor beta chain comes out of a study of shared clonotypes between healthy human individuals. When replicate PCRs were run on sorted subsets, they used approximately 210 ng DNA, approximately 33,000 T cell genomes. Clones were read by immunoSEQ multiplex PCR, and TCRdb kept only the in-frame ones, dropping some. The sample includes 600,000 to 700,000 clones, 73% of them seen just once. This clone was seen more than once but under ten times. The length of the CDR3 is 10 residues. The V gene's germline CDR1 is SEHNR and CDR2 FQNEAQ (reference sequence). V was cut by 8 bases and J by 2 bases, with 2 bases left in between.

The receptor was derived from a woman younger than 45 in good health. The rearrangement joins TRBV7-9 to TRBJ2-3, with D uncertain. The sequenced sample consisted of memory CD4+ T cells sorted from blood. The subset is: CD45RA-negative fraction. CDR3 residues: CASSTDTQYF. In DNA, the CDR3 is TGTGCCAGCTCCACAGATACGCAGTATTTT. The full variable domain, in which reference TRBV7-9 and TRBJ2-3 provide the parts outside the CDR3, is DTGVSQNPRHKITKRGQNVTFRCDPISEHNRLYWYRQTLGQGPEFLTYFQNEAQLEKSRLLSDRFSAERPKGSFSTLEIQRTEQGDSAMYLCASSTDTQYFGPGTRLTVL.